Listed here are 23 T cell receptor beta chains from one sample, sequenced in a study of T cell repertoires in cytomegalovirus infection. Each CDR3 protein gets one entry after TCRdb re-called the reads with MiXCR. The data contain approximately 150,000 distinct CDR3 sequences, about 6.5% of them seen just once; the ten biggest clones take up about a sixth. Sequencing was done on a sample of PBMCs. These receptors were collected from a human donor in good health (CMV status not recorded). Some clones in this sample may be carry-over from other donors' samples.

At least ten counts were recorded for this clonotype. A junction end diverges from the germline sequence, so it may reflect a read error. CDR3 bases: TGCGGGAGACAGCCTCGGCTCTACGAGCAGTACTTC. This codes for CGRQPRLYEQYF. The chain uses TRBV11-2 and TRBJ2-7; possible D gene TRBD2, 6 bases. Germline assignment: CDR1 SGHAT and CDR2 FQNNGV. The CDR3 loop spans 12 amino acids.

The chain combines TRBV2 with TRBJ2-5; D is perhaps TRBD1 (6 bases). V was cut by 4 bases and J by 0 bases, with 12 bases left in between. This CDR3 has 15 residues. Germline lookup yields CDR1 SNHLY and CDR2 FYNNEI. The CDR3 DNA reads as TGTGCCAGCAGTGGTCTAAGGACAGACCAAGAGACCCAGTACTTC. This sequence encodes CASSGLRTDQETQYF.

This clonotype was counted between two and nine times. This chain connects TRBV7-3 to TRBJ2-7, with 8 bases aligning to TRBD2. CDR1 SGHTA and CDR2 FQGTGA come from the germline V gene. The V and J ends lost 5 bases and 6 bases, in that order; junction bases with no gene match: 6. The CDR3 contains 13 residues. The CDR3 region is CASSRTGGPEQYF. CDR3 bases: TGTGCCAGCAGCCGAACGGGGGGGCCCGAGCAGTACTTC.

V is TRBV2 and J is TRBJ1-2; a possible D gene is TRBD1 (5 bases). The V and J ends lost 6 bases and 6 bases respectively, with 17 bases between them. The CDR3 runs to 14 residues. Per the germline V gene, CDR1 is SNHLY and CDR2 is FYNNEI. The CDR3 spells CASRAGAGRNGYTF. DNA for the CDR3: TGTGCCAGCAGGGCCGGGGCGGGTCGCAATGGCTACACCTTC.

The chain joins TRBV6-2 or TRBV6-3 to TRBJ1-5, with 9 bases aligning to TRBD1. Germline values: CDR1 MNHEY, CDR2 SVGEGT. J lost 4 bases, V lost 7 bases, and 17 bases had no gene match. The CDR3 loop spans 18 amino acids. The CDR3 protein is CASIQGGTGNSINQPQHF. In nucleotides, the CDR3 is TGTGCCAGCATCCAGGGGGGGACAGGGAACAGCATTAATCAGCCCCAGCATTTT.

This clonotype was counted only a few times. The genes are TRBV20-1 and TRBJ2-1; 9 positions agree with TRBD2. The V segment lost 8 bases and the J segment 8 bases; nucleotides outside the gene matches: 13. This CDR3 contains 14 residues. Germline CDR1 reads DFQATT; CDR2 reads SNEGSKA (reference sequence). This chain's CDR3 is CSPKGAGGSDEQFF. The CDR3 nucleotides are TGCAGTCCAAAGGGGGCGGGGGGGTCCGATGAGCAGTTCTTC.

This clonotype was detected many times. The J gene is TRBJ2-3, the V gene TRBV6-5; D is undetermined. This CDR3 is 11 amino acids long. The V gene's germline CDR1 is MNHEY and CDR2 SVGAGI. The germline V and J ends were trimmed by 2 bases and 4 bases, with 1 base remaining between them. The DNA of the CDR3 is TGTGCCAGCAGTTACGCAGATACGCAGTATTTT. Its translation: CASSYADTQYF.

There are a few counts of this clonotype. The chain links TRBV19 to TRBJ2-5; D possibly corresponds to TRBD2 (5 bases). From germline, CDR1 is LNHDA and CDR2 SQIVND (reference sequence). The CDR3 contains 13 residues. V gave up 6 bases and J gave up 2 bases, with 10 bases separating them. The CDR3 DNA is TGTGCCAGTAGCACGGGGTCTCAAGAGACCCAGTACTTC. It encodes CASSTGSQETQYF.

This clonotype was observed at least ten times. The CDR3 is CASATNRAPGELFF. CDR3 DNA: TGTGCCAGCGCGACTAACAGGGCTCCCGGGGAGCTGTTTTTT. V usage is TRBV24-1 and J usage is TRBJ2-2; tentative D call: TRBD1 (6 bases). There are 14 residues in the CDR3. Trimming cost V 11 bases and J 6 bases, with 18 bases left between them. In germline, CDR1 is KGHDR, CDR2 SFDVKD.

This clonotype was seen only a few times. V is TRBV18 and J is TRBJ1-2; no definite D call. Germline lookup yields CDR1 KGHSH and CDR2 LQKENI. V lost 3 bases and J lost 5, with 16 bases in between. This CDR3 has 15 amino acids. Written as DNA, the CDR3 is TGTGCCAGCTCACCGGAACCCGATACGAGATATGGCTACACCTTC. This encodes CASSPEPDTRYGYTF.

Only a few counts were recorded for this clonotype. The V gene is TRBV7-9, the J gene TRBJ2-5, with D possibly matching TRBD1 (5 bases). V was cut by 5 bases and J by 3 bases, with 13 bases left in between. The CDR3 runs to 14 residues. CDR1 SEHNR and CDR2 FQNEAQ come from the germline V gene (reference sequence). CDR3 loop: CASSPDSSEETQYF. The CDR3 nucleotides are TGTGCCAGCAGCCCAGACAGTAGTGAAGAGACCCAGTACTTC.

This clonotype has a handful of counts. The J gene is TRBJ1-1, the V gene TRBV5-1; D is undetermined. CDR3 length equals 12 residues. Germline V gene data show CDR1 as SGHRS and CDR2 as YFSETQ. Trimming took 3 bases from V and 8 from J, leaving 11 bases between them. The CDR3 region is CASSSREREAFF. DNA of the CDR3: TGCGCCAGCAGCTCCCGGGAGCGCGAAGCTTTCTTT.

This clonotype was observed a handful of times. The chain is built from TRBV6-2 or TRBV6-3 and TRBJ2-3; D not certain. The CDR3 totals 12 residues. Germline-derived CDR1 and CDR2 are MNHEY and SVGEGT. V lost 4 bases and J 6 bases, leaving 8 bases between the germline ends. In DNA form, the CDR3 reads TGTGCCAGCAGTTCCCTCGGGGATACGCAGTATTTT. It codes for CASSSLGDTQYF.

This clonotype was recorded at least ten times. This chain joins TRBV6-1 and TRBJ1-6; D is perhaps TRBD1 (5 bases). The CDR3 runs to 17 residues. CDR1 and CDR2 (germline): MNHNS, SASEGT. The V gene lost 6 bases and the J gene lost 8 bases, with 23 bases spanning the gap. The CDR3 is CASSPGRISGKDSPLHF. The CDR3 region has the DNA TGTGCCAGCAGCCCGGGACGGATTTCGGGAAAAGATTCACCCCTCCACTTT.

This clonotype occurred many times. The V and J genes are TRBV10-3 and TRBJ1-2, with a weak D call TRBD1 (6 bases). The CDR3 is 13 residues long. The germline V and J ends were trimmed by 5 bases and 5 bases, with 12 bases remaining between them. Germline values: CDR1 ENHRY, CDR2 SYGVKD. CDR3 sequence: CAISSGQPYGYTF. The DNA of the CDR3 is TGTGCCATCAGTTCCGGACAGCCTTATGGCTACACCTTC.

A few counts support this clonotype. V usage is TRBV7-2 and J usage is TRBJ2-4, with TRBD2 matching 7 bases. Germline V gene sequence: CDR1 SGHTA, CDR2 FQGNSA. J was trimmed by 1 base and V by 5 bases; bases with no gene match: 5. This CDR3 is built from 15 residues. The CDR3 spells CASSLGGVAKNIQYF. The CDR3 region has the DNA TGTGCCAGCAGCCTGGGGGGGGTGGCCAAAAACATTCAGTACTTC.

This clonotype has at least ten counts. This chain connects TRBV7-2 to TRBJ2-2; 7 nucleotides line up with TRBD2. V gave up 4 bases and J gave up 5 bases; unmatched junction bases: 1. The V gene's germline CDR1 is SGHTA and CDR2 FQGNSA. The CDR3 contains 13 residues. The CDR3: CASSYGGTGELFF. The CDR3 DNA is TGTGCCAGCAGCTACGGGGGGACCGGGGAGCTGTTTTTT.

At least ten counts were recorded for this clonotype. The DNA of the CDR3 is TGTGCCAGCAGCCCCCTTTGGCGACAGGGTTCCGAGCAGTACTTC. It is translated as CASSPLWRQGSEQYF. This chain joins TRBV7-2 and TRBJ2-7, with 7 nucleotides matching TRBD1. Per the germline V gene, CDR1 is SGHTA and CDR2 is FQGNSA. The CDR3 extends over 15 amino acids. Trimming cost V 5 bases and J 6 bases; bases outside gene matches: 13. Full variable domain (remainder filled in from reference TRBV7-2 and TRBJ2-7): GAGVSQSPSNKVTEKGKDVELRCDPISGHTALYWYRQSLGQGLEFLIYFQGNSAPDKSGLPSDRFSAERTGGSVSTLTIQRTQQEDSAVYLCASSPLWRQGSEQYFGPGTRLTVT.

This clonotype was seen repeatedly, ten times or more. The chain is built from TRBV4-1 and TRBJ2-7; D call uncertain. Germline values: CDR1 MGHRA, CDR2 YSYEKL. This CDR3 spans 14 amino acids. V dropped 3 bases and J dropped 4 bases, with 13 bases sitting between them. The CDR3 loop is CASSHKTDGYEQYF. CDR3 bases: TGCGCCAGCAGCCACAAGACCGACGGGTACGAGCAGTACTTC.

The chain carries TRBV5-5 and TRBJ2-2; D may be TRBD1 (5 bases). In germline, CDR1 is SGHKS, CDR2 YYEKEE (reference sequence). The germline V and J ends were trimmed by 5 bases and 4 bases, with 9 bases remaining between them. The CDR3 loop spans 13 amino acids. DNA for the CDR3: TGTGCCAGCAGAACGGACACCACCGGGGAGCTGTTTTTT. It translates to CASRTDTTGELFF. The full variable domain, completed using reference TRBV5-5 and TRBJ2-2, is DAGVTQSPTHLIKTRGQQVTLRCSPISGHKSVSWYQQVLGQGPQFIFQYYEKEERGRGNFPDRFSARQFPNYSSELNVNALLLGDSALYLCASRTDTTGELFFGEGSRLTVL.

This clonotype has at least ten counts. V gene TRBV28 combines with J gene TRBJ1-1, with D possibly matching TRBD1 (5 bases). CDR3 length equals 14 residues. The germline V gene has CDR1 MDHEN and CDR2 SYDVKM. The V end lost 3 bases, the J end lost 0 bases, and 8 bases lay between the germline ends. The DNA for the CDR3 is TGTGCCAGCAGTTTGGAACAGGTGAACACTGAAGCTTTCTTT. Translation: CASSLEQVNTEAFF. The whole variable domain, filled in from reference TRBV28 and TRBJ1-1, reads DVKVTQSSRYLVKRTGEKVFLECVQDMDHENMFWYRQDPGLGLRLIYFSYDVKMKEKGDIPEGYSVSREKKERFSLILESASTNQTSMYLCASSLEQVNTEAFFGQGTRLTVV.

The genes are TRBV6-6 and TRBJ1-3; D is unclear. The germline CDR1 and CDR2 sequences are MNHNY and SVGAGI (reference sequence). The CDR3 consists of 12 residues. V was pared by 8 bases and J by 1 base, with 6 bases between. The CDR3 coding sequence is TGTGCCAGCCGGGCTTCTGGAAACACCATATATTTT. Amino acid sequence: CASRASGNTIYF.

This clonotype was counted ten times or more. The J gene is TRBJ2-6, the V gene TRBV10-3; D is tentatively TRBD1 or TRBD2 (5 bases each). Per germline, CDR1 ENHRY and CDR2 SYGVKD. The CDR3 runs 17 residues. Trimming stripped 5 bases from V and 0 bases from J, with 14 bases between. The CDR3 spells CAISPGPDLSGANVLTF. CDR3 nucleotides: TGTGCCATCAGTCCGGGACCGGACCTCTCTGGGGCCAACGTCCTGACTTTC.